This TCR beta chain is from a study of identical twins. Overall study results and limits: Models underpredicted monozygotic twin sharing of out-of-frame TCR alpha.

In this sample, this clonotype turned up a few times. Its specificity is unknown. Through template switching, a universal primer site was introduced, and the cDNA contained unique molecular identifiers. TCRdb called the 5' RACE reads again in MiXCR, with one record for every CDR3 protein. This sample has hundreds of thousands of distinct CDR3 sequences, with about 20% found just once. Trimming at V came to 7 bases and at J to 9 bases, leaving 8 bases not matched to a gene. Germline CDR1 is SQVTM and CDR2 is ANQGSEA. This CDR3 comprises 13 residues. These same data were also listed under a study on T cells expressing NK-cell markers. That source adds: More than 5 donors showed dominant NKG2C+ clonotypes comprising about 1.0-7.5% of their CD8+ T cells.

The clonotype comes from a woman younger than 30 in good health. The specimen sequenced was PBMCs. This rearrangement joins TRBV29-1 to TRBJ2-7; 14 bases line up with TRBD2. CDR3 loop: CSAEGLAGGVQYF. CDR3 nucleotides: TGCAGCGCCGAAGGACTAGCGGGGGGCGTGCAGTACTTC.